Shown below are 8 T cell receptor beta chains from a single sample sequenced in a study of blood T cells in healthy people across ages. A second PCR, run for roughly 7 to 11 cycles, used a sample-barcoded 5' primer plus a J-beta primer mix. MiXCR, run by TCRdb on the 5' RACE reads, gives a single entry per CDR3 protein. The sample has around 780,000 distinct CDR3 sequences, around 50% seen once. Sequenced: blood. The source of these receptors is a man aged 40-49 years in good health.

The CDR3, as DNA: TGTGCCAGCAGTACAGACACCCAAGAGACCCAGTACTTC. Encoded protein: CASSTDTQETQYF. The rearrangement joins TRBV5-6 to TRBJ2-5; D remains unclear. V was shortened by 5 bases and J by 1 base, with 9 bases between the two germline ends. Germline V gene sequence: CDR1 SGHDT, CDR2 YYEEEE. CDR3 size: 13 residues.

This clonotype showed up just a few times. This CDR3 is CASSGLLGDTGELFF. For the CDR3, the DNA is TGTGCCAGCTCAGGGCTTCTGGGGGACACCGGGGAGCTGTTTTTT. The V call is TRBV18, the J call TRBJ2-2; the D gene could be TRBD1 or TRBD2 (5 bases each). Between the trimmed V and J ends, which lost 5 bases and 3 bases, there was a span of 13 bases. The CDR3 sequence is 15 residues long. CDR1 and CDR2 from the germline V gene are KGHSH and LQKENI.

This clonotype was counted between two and nine times. The chain carries TRBV20-1 and TRBJ2-4; D not resolved. V was pared by 2 bases and J by 5 bases, with 13 bases between. The V gene's germline CDR1 is DFQATT and CDR2 SNEGSKA (reference sequence). The CDR3 consists of 14 residues. Here the CDR3 DNA reads TGCAGTGCTAGAAGCCCCGAGACCGAAAACATTCAGTACTTC. Translating it yields CSARSPETENIQYF.

About this clonotype: The junction departs from the called germline gene at one end, perhaps through a read error. This chain uses TRBV5-1 with TRBJ1-5; D is ambiguous. This CDR3 region has 15 residues. Per the germline V gene, CDR1 is SGHRS and CDR2 is YFSETQ. The CDR3 bases are TGCGCCAGCAGCTCGACTGGTGCTAGCGATCAGCCCCAGCATTTT. Translating gives CASSSTGASDQPQHF. Filled out from reference TRBV5-1 and TRBJ1-5, the complete variable domain reads KAGVTQTPRYLIKTRGQQVTLSCSPISGHRSVSWYQQTPGQGLQFLFEYFSETQRNKGNFPGRFSGRQFSNSRSEMNVSTLELGDSALYLCASSSTGASDQPQHFGDGTRLSIL.

This rearrangement joins TRBV14 to TRBJ2-1, with D perhaps matching TRBD1 (6 bases). V lost 3 bases and J 2 bases, leaving 14 bases between the germline ends. Germline CDR1 reads SGHDN; CDR2 reads FVKESK. This CDR3 contains 16 residues. The CDR3: CASSQYREPPYNEQFF. Written as DNA, the CDR3 is TGTGCCAGCAGCCAGTACAGGGAGCCTCCCTACAATGAGCAGTTCTTC.

The rearrangement links TRBV27 to TRBJ2-5; 7 positions match TRBD2. This CDR3 spans 16 amino acids. Losses at the gene ends were 5 bases for V and 11 bases for J; bases not matched to a gene: 20. The germline V gene encodes CDR1 MNHEY and CDR2 SMNVEV (reference sequence). The CDR3 loop reads CASSHRLAWGLQEQYF. CDR3 DNA sequence: TGTGCCAGCAGTCACCGACTAGCTTGGGGCCTACAGGAGCAGTACTTC.

The J gene is TRBJ2-3, the V gene TRBV5-1; no clear D gene. The V end lost 4 bases, the J end lost 0 bases, and 9 bases lay between the germline ends. Germline loops: CDR1 SGHRS, CDR2 YFSETQ. The CDR3 spans 14 residues. CDR3 nucleotide sequence: TGCGCCAGCAGCGCCTCACGAAGCACAGATACGCAGTATTTT. It codes for CASSASRSTDTQYF. The variable domain in full, with the rest retrieved from reference TRBV5-1 and TRBJ2-3, is KAGVTQTPRYLIKTRGQQVTLSCSPISGHRSVSWYQQTPGQGLQFLFEYFSETQRNKGNFPGRFSGRQFSNSRSEMNVSTLELGDSALYLCASSASRSTDTQYFGPGTRLTVL.

This chain joins TRBV7-2 and TRBJ2-1, with 8 bases identical to TRBD2. CDR1 and CDR2 from the germline V gene are SGHTA and FQGNSA. CDR3 length: 15 amino acids. V lost 5 bases, J lost 6 bases, and 9 bases stayed unmatched. CDR3 in amino acids: CASSLTGGETNEQFF. The CDR3 DNA sequence: TGTGCCAGCAGCCTCACGGGAGGGGAAACCAATGAGCAGTTCTTC.